A selection of T cell receptor beta chains follows, all from one sample in a study of CD8 T cells in ankylosing spondylitis. TCRdb independently ran MiXCR on the 5' RACE reads; one entry per CDR3 protein. Of about 130,000 distinct CDR3 sequences detected, about 10% appear once; the ten largest clones hold about 4%. Sequenced input: blood, either unsorted or a sorted T cell fraction (not recorded which). Receptor source: a female donor with ankylosing spondylitis or in good health (not recorded which). Both conserved end residues are part of each CDR3. The D gene is left open where the match is weak. Clone size is given for some rows only: seen once, a few or many times, or a class if the clone is expanded.

CATAGLMNTEAFF	TGTGCCACCGCGGGTCTCATGAACACTGAAGCTTTCTTT	TRBJ1-1	few	-	TRBV28
CSAPGGTDTQYF	TGCAGTGCGCCCGGGGGTACAGATACGCAGTATTTT	TRBJ2-3	many	-	TRBV20-1
CASSTTADSHTEAFF	TGCGCCAGCAGCACTACCGCTGACAGCCACACTGAAGCTTTCTTT	TRBJ1-1	many	-	TRBV5-1
CASSLQGSEQYF	TGCGCCAGCAGCCTACAGGGGTCCGAGCAGTACTTC	TRBJ2-7	many	TRBD1	TRBV5-1
CATDAGVSGNTIYF	TGTGCCACCGACGCCGGGGTCTCTGGAAACACCATATATTTT	TRBJ1-3	many	-	TRBV10-3
CASRAQGEQYF	TGTGCCAGCAGAGCACAGGGGGAGCAGTACTTC	TRBJ2-7	-	TRBD1	TRBV12-3/TRBV12-4
CASSQGTLDSYSNQPQHF	TGTGCCAGCAGCCAAGGGACGCTTGACAGCTATTCAAATCAGCCCCAGCATTTT	TRBJ1-5	many	-	TRBV3-1
CASRAQVSYNSPLHF	TGTGCCAGCAGAGCCCAGGTTTCCTATAATTCACCCCTCCACTTT	TRBJ1-6	few	-	TRBV7-9
CASSLGVPYEQYF	TGTGCCAGCAGCTTAGGGGTCCCCTACGAGCAGTACTTC	TRBJ2-7	many	-	TRBV7-2
CSAKMTGGNQPQHF	TGCAGTGCTAAAATGACAGGGGGGAATCAGCCCCAGCATTTT	TRBJ1-5	many	TRBD1	TRBV20-1
CASSPTEYYNEQFF	TGTGCCAGCAGCCCCACCGAGTATTATAATGAGCAGTTCTTC	TRBJ2-1	many	-	TRBV9
CASSSDLGLAEKNIQYF	TGCGCCAGCAGCTCGGACTTAGGACTAGCGGAGAAAAACATTCAGTACTTC	TRBJ2-4	many	TRBD2	TRBV5-1
CASRPTVESGPQHF	TGTGCCAGCAGACCTACAGTGGAATCCGGTCCCCAGCATTTT	TRBJ1-5	many	-	TRBV12-3/TRBV12-4
CASKTTNSYNEQFF	TGTGCCAGCAAAACAACCAACTCCTACAATGAGCAGTTCTTC	TRBJ2-1	many	-	TRBV6-1
CSARNSGRADEQFF	TGCAGTGCTAGAAATAGCGGGAGGGCCGATGAGCAGTTCTTC	TRBJ2-1	many	TRBD2	TRBV20-1
CASSLEGILNTEAFF	TGTGCCAGCAGCTTGGAGGGCATACTGAACACTGAAGCTTTCTTT	TRBJ1-1	many	-	TRBV7-8
CSASGMNTEAFF	TGCAGCGCGTCAGGGATGAACACTGAAGCTTTCTTT	TRBJ1-1	-	-	TRBV29-1
CASSRTGVYEQYF	TGTGCCAGCAGTAGGACAGGCGTCTACGAGCAGTACTTC	TRBJ2-7	many	TRBD1	TRBV6-1
CASNPQGWTEAFF	TGTGCCAGCAACCCACAGGGTTGGACTGAAGCTTTCTTT	TRBJ1-1	many	-	TRBV2
CASSPRRQGAGELFF	TGTGCCAGCAGCCCCCGCAGGCAGGGGGCGGGGGAGCTGTTTTTT	TRBJ2-2	few	TRBD1	TRBV7-6
CSVFEGGLGIQYF	TGCAGCGTTTTCGAGGGAGGATTAGGCATTCAGTACTTC	TRBJ2-4	many	-	TRBV29-1
CSAPLGEGTEAFF	TGCAGTGCCCCTTTGGGGGAAGGGACTGAAGCTTTCTTT	TRBJ1-1	many	-	TRBV20-1
CASSLANPDTQYF	TGTGCCAGCAGTTTAGCGAACCCAGATACGCAGTATTTT	TRBJ2-3	many	-	TRBV12-3/TRBV12-4
CSVTRQGPEQYF	TGCAGCGTAACGAGACAGGGCCCCGAGCAGTACTTC	TRBJ2-7	many	TRBD1	TRBV29-1
CASSLVQATGELFF	TGTGCCAGCAGCTTAGTGCAGGCCACCGGGGAGCTGTTTTTT	TRBJ2-2	few	-	TRBV11-2
CASSQGGSSNQPQHF	TGTGCCAGCAGCCAAGGGGGATCTAGCAATCAGCCCCAGCATTTT	TRBJ1-5	many	-	TRBV3-1
CAISDSTSYNEQFF	TGTGCCATCAGTGATTCAACTAGTTACAATGAGCAGTTCTTC	TRBJ2-1	once	-	TRBV10-3
CASSTGSGSYNEQFF	TGTGCCAGCAGCACCGGTAGCGGGAGCTACAATGAGCAGTTCTTC	TRBJ2-1	many	TRBD2	TRBV9
CSARTGERYGYTF	TGCAGTGCTAGAACAGGGGAGCGCTATGGCTACACCTTC	TRBJ1-2	many	TRBD1	TRBV20-1
CASSLGGGSLTDEQFF	TGCGCCAGCAGCTTGGGTGGCGGGAGCTTAACGGATGAGCAGTTCTTC	TRBJ2-1	many	TRBD2	TRBV5-1
CSARVAGRYPYNEQFF	TGCAGTGCTAGAGTAGCGGGACGTTACCCTTACAATGAGCAGTTCTTC	TRBJ2-1	few	TRBD2	TRBV20-1
CSVERGGGMKNIQYF	TGCAGCGTTGAACGGGGGGGTGGTATGAAAAACATTCAGTACTTC	TRBJ2-4	many	TRBD2	TRBV29-1
CASSFWAGFHGYTF	TGTGCCAGCAGTTTCTGGGCAGGCTTCCATGGCTACACCTTC	TRBJ1-2	many	-	TRBV12-3/TRBV12-4
CASSLRVIYEQFF	TGCGCCAGCAGCTTGCGGGTCATATATGAGCAGTTCTTC	TRBJ2-1	-	-	TRBV4-1
CASSWTGDANTGELFF	TGCGCCAGCAGCTGGACAGGGGACGCGAACACCGGGGAGCTGTTTTTT	TRBJ2-2	many	TRBD1	TRBV5-1
CASSRGTSGGYNEQFF	TGTGCCAGCAGCCGAGGGACTAGCGGGGGGTACAATGAGCAGTTCTTC	TRBJ2-1	many	TRBD2	TRBV12-3/TRBV12-4
CASSMVTIAKNIQYF	TGTGCCAGTAGTATGGTGACGATAGCCAAAAACATTCAGTACTTC	TRBJ2-4	many	-	TRBV19
CAISNGTARGEKLFF	TGTGCCATCAGTAACGGGACGGCGAGGGGTGAAAAACTGTTTTTT	TRBJ1-4	many	-	TRBV10-3